The T cell receptor beta chain under discussion was sequenced for a study of OX40 agonist ivuxolimab in advanced cancers. Germline values: CDR1 MNHEY, CDR2 SMNVEV (reference sequence). The CDR3 is 14 residues long. Between the trimmed V and J ends, which lost 5 bases and 3 bases, there was a span of 12 bases. Comment on this clone: The antigen is unknown. This CDR3 is also generated by other DNA sequences in the sample.

TCRdb keeps only in-frame clones here, not all; method: immunoSEQ multiplex PCR. The sample holds approximately 61,000 clones, approximately 80% seen once. Whole-study findings and limits: Clonal expansion among partial responders at 0.1-3.0 mg/kg ranked near the lowest. Relative to CD4+ cells, CD8+ T cells on average had more expanded clones. At 0.1 to 3.0 mg/kg and by week 6, clonal expansion occurred in CD4+ and CD8+ blood T cells.

This clonotype originated in an adult with an advanced solid tumor such as melanoma, head and neck, liver or kidney cancer. The chain uses TRBV27 and TRBJ2-3, with no clear D. The sequenced sample was CD4+ or CD8+ T cells sorted from blood, obtained in a trial of the OX40 agonist ivuxolimab. The CDR3 DNA reads as TGTGCCAGCAGTCACAGACTTGGTACAGATACGCAGTATTTT. This codes for CASSHRLGTDTQYF.